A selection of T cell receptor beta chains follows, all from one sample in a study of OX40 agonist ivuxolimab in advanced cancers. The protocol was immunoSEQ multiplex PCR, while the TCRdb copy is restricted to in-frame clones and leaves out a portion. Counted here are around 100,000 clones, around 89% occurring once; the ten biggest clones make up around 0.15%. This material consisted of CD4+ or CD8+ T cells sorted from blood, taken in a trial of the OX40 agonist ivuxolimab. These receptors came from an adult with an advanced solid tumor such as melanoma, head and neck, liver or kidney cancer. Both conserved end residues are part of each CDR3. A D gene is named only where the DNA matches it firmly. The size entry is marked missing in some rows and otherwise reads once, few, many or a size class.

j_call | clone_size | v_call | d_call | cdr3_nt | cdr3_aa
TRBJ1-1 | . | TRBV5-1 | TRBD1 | TGCGCCAGCAGCAAGGACAGGGGGCGAGCTTTCTTT | CASSKDRGRAFF
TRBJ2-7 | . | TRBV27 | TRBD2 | TGTGCCAGCAGTTTAGGTAACCGGGGGGGTTACGAGCAGTACTTC | CASSLGNRGGYEQYF
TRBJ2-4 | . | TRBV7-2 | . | TGTGCCAGCAGCTTCCAAGGAGGGGGCAAAAACATTCAGTACTTC | CASSFQGGGKNIQYF
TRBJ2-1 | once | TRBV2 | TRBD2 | TGTGCCAGCAGTGCGTGGGGAGCGGGGCACAATGAGCAGTTCTTC | CASSAWGAGHNEQFF
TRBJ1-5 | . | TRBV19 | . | TGTGCCAGTAGTACCAGGATTAGGAGCAATCAGCCCCAGCATTTT | CASSTRIRSNQPQHF
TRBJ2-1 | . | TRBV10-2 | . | TGCGCCAGCAGTGATTTCGACGGAGGCGAGCAGTTCTTC | CASSDFDGGEQFF
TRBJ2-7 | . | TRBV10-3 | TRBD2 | TGTGCCTCTTCCGGGGGGATTAGCGAGCAGTACTTC | CASSGGISEQYF
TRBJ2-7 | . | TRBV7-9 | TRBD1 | TGTGCCAGCAGCGAAGGACAGGTTAGCTACGAGCAGTACTTC | CASSEGQVSYEQYF
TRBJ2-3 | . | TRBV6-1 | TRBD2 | TGTGCCAGCGGTAAGACTAGCGCCCCCACAGATACGCAGTATTTT | CASGKTSAPTDTQYF
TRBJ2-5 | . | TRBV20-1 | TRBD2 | TGCAGTGCTGGGGGGGATCCCGTCTACTTC | CSAGGDPVYF
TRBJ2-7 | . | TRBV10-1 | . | TGCGCCAGTCTAACCCGGGCCCCCTACACTTACGAGCAGTACTTC | CASLTRAPYTYEQYF
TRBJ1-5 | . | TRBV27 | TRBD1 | TGTGCCAGCCGGACAGGGTATCAGCCCCAGCATTTT | CASRTGYQPQHF
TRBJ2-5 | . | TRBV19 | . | TGTGCCAGTAGTCAGCGGCCCCTCCAAGAGACCCAGTACTTC | CASSQRPLQETQYF
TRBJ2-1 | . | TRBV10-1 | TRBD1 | TGCGCCAGCAGCCCCGGGACAGGGATTTACAATGAGCAGTTCTTC | CASSPGTGIYNEQFF
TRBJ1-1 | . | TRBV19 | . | TGTGCCAGTAGTACGGGAGATCCTGAAGCTTTCTTT | CASSTGDPEAFF
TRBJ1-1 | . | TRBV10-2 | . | TGCGCCAGCAGTCCGAACACCTTGAACACTGAAGCTTTCTTT | CASSPNTLNTEAFF
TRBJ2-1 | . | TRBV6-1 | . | TGTGCCAGCAGTGAACCGGCGGAGCAGTTCTTC | CASSEPAEQFF
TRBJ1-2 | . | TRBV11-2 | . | TGTGCCAGCAGCTCCACGGGACGCAACTATGGCTACACCTTC | CASSSTGRNYGYTF
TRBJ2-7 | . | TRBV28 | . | TGTGCCAGCAGTTTGGGGGTCCGGTTCCCGCAGGGCTACGAGCAGTACTTC | CASSLGVRFPQGYEQYF
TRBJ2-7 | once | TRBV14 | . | TGTGCCAGCAGCCAAGAGAGGCTGGGGGAGCAGTACTTC | CASSQERLGEQYF
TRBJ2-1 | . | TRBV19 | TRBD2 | TGTGCCAGTAGTATCCTACGGGCTAGCGGGAGCTACAATGAGCAGTTCTTC | CASSILRASGSYNEQFF
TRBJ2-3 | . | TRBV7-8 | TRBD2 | TGTGCCAGCAGCTTAGGTTTGGCTAGCGGGAGGCCTTGGACAGATACGCAGTATTTT | CASSLGLASGRPWTDTQYF
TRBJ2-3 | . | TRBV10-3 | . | TGTGCCATCAGTCCTTCTAGCACAGATACGCAGTATTTT | CAISPSSTDTQYF
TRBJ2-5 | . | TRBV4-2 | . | TGTGCCAGCAGCCCTGGCTTCCGAGAGACCCAGTACTTC | CASSPGFRETQYF
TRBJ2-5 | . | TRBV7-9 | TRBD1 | TGTGCCAGCAGCTCAGGGACAGGGGGCGTGAAGGAGACCCAGTACTTC | CASSSGTGGVKETQYF
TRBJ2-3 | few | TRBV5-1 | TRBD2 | TGCGCCAGCAGGACTAGCGGGGGACCAGATACGCAGTATTTT | CASRTSGGPDTQYF
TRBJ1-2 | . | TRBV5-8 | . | TGTGCCAGCAGCTCACGGGGGTCAGGGTATGGCTACACCTTC | CASSSRGSGYGYTF
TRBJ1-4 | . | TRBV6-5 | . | TGTGCCAGCAGTTACTCGCAGGGTTGGGATGAAAAACTGTTTTTT | CASSYSQGWDEKLFF
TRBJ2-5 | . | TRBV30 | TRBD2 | TGTGCCTGGACTAGCGGGGGGCTACGAGAGACCCAGTACTTC | CAWTSGGLRETQYF
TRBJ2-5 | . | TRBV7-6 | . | TGTGCCAGCAGCAACCAGCGGGCGGAGACCCAGTACTTC | CASSNQRAETQYF
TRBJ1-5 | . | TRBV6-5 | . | TGTGCCAGCAGTTACGGTTGGGGACAGCCCCAGCATTTT | CASSYGWGQPQHF
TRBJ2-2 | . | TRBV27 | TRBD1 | TGTGCCAGCAGTTTACTGACAGGGGCCGGGGAGCTGTTTTTT | CASSLLTGAGELFF
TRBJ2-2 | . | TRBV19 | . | TGTGCCAGTAGTATAATTGGCGGTAACGGGGAGCTGTTTTTT | CASSIIGGNGELFF
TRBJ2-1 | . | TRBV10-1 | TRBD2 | TGCGCCAGCAGTGATAGGACTAGCGGGTACAATGAGCAGTTCTTC | CASSDRTSGYNEQFF
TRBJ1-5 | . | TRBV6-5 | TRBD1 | TGTGCCAGCAGTACCGACAGGGGCGGTGGTCAGCCCCAGCATTTT | CASSTDRGGGQPQHF
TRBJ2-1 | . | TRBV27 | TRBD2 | TGTGCCAGCAGTTTCGCGATAGCGGGGGGGCCAGGCTATGAGCAGTTCTTC | CASSFAIAGGPGYEQFF
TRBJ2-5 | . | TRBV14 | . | TGTGCCAGCAGCCAAACCACAGGGTGGGGAGAGACCCAGTACTTC | CASSQTTGWGETQYF
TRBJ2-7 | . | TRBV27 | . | TGTGCCAGCAGTTTAAGGTCGGGGTTTCTGAACGAGCAGTACTTC | CASSLRSGFLNEQYF
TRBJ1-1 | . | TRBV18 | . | TGTGCCAGCTCCGTCGGGGGGAACACTGAAGCTTTCTTT | CASSVGGNTEAFF
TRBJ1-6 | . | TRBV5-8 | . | TGTGCCAGCAGCTCGTGGGCTTATTCACCCCTCCACTTT | CASSSWAYSPLHF
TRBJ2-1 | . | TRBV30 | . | TGTGCCTGGAGTGGAGCTTTTGGCTCCTACAATGAGCAGTTCTTC | CAWSGAFGSYNEQFF
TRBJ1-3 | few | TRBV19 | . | TGTGCCAGCGCACCCGGAAACACCATATATTTT | CASAPGNTIYF
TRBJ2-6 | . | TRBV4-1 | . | TGCGCCAGCAGCCAAGACGGAGCACAGACTTTCTCTGGGGCCAACGTCCTGACTTTC | CASSQDGAQTFSGANVLTF
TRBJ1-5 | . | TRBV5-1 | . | TGCGCCAGCAGCTTAACCTCAGGGGATAATCAGCCCCAGCATTTT | CASSLTSGDNQPQHF
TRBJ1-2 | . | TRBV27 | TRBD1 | TGTGCCAGCAGCCATGACAGGGGGGAGTATGGCTACACCTTC | CASSHDRGEYGYTF
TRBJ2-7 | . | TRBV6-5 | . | TGTGCCAGCAGTTACTCGCGGGGATACGAGCAGTACTTC | CASSYSRGYEQYF